This TCR beta chain was identified in a study of cytomegalovirus exposure and HLA in healthy donors. General study results and limits: The study dropped some indistinguishable V segments, TRBV6-2 and TRBV6-3 among them. As a later analysis showed, several of the most significant clusters appeared to be linked to common viral pathogens. Follow-up analysis later connected one missense variant in DCLRE1C with trimming of TCR beta V- and J-genes. Cytomegalovirus association was listed for 164 TCR beta chains.

The CDR3 is made up of 14 amino acids. V lost 1 base, J lost 2 bases, and 0 bases stayed unmatched. Germline V gene data show CDR1 as MNHEY and CDR2 as SMNVEV (reference sequence). PCR used 60 Vbeta primers and 13 Jbeta primers. Measured with immunoSEQ multiplex PCR; TCRdb has only the in-frame clones, and not every one. The clone table shows about 200,000 clones, with the ten largest holding 6.5%. Regarding this clone: Its antigen is not known.

Sequenced: PBMCs. This chain joins TRBV27 and TRBJ2-7; 9 nucleotides match TRBD1. The TCR sequence derives from a man aged 30 to 45 in good health and CMV-seronegative. The CDR3 here is CASSLWDRAYEQYF. The CDR3 DNA reads as TGTGCCAGCAGTTTATGGGACAGGGCCTACGAGCAGTACTTC.